These 16 T cell receptor beta chains share one sample of origin, sequenced in a study of T-cell reconstitution after alpha-beta-depleted transplantation in children. Unique molecular identifiers were used to barcode this TCRbeta library. TCRdb processed the PCR reads anew with MiXCR; each CDR3 protein has one entry. The sample lists just over 350,000 distinct CDR3 sequences, 10% to 15% occurring once. The starting material was PBMCs, obtained from the stem cell graft. The source is a human donor who donated a stem cell graft to a child with Fanconi anemia.

The V gene is TRBV5-6, the J gene TRBJ1-1; the D is unclear. Germline V lookup: CDR1 SGHDT, CDR2 YYEEEE. The CDR3 has 14 amino acids. V shed 4 bases and J shed 0 bases, with 10 bases lying between them. The CDR3 coding sequence is TGTGCCAGCAGCCCGGACGCCTTGAACACTGAAGCTTTCTTT. This gives the protein CASSPDALNTEAFF.

In its sample, this clonotype was seen a few times. This chain links TRBV7-8 with TRBJ1-1; the D gene is possibly TRBD1 (5 bases). Trimming removed 3 bases from V and 10 bases from J, with 24 bases in between. In germline, CDR1 is SGHVS, CDR2 FQNEAQ. The CDR3 has 16 residues. DNA for the CDR3: TGTGCCAGCAGCTTTGATGATACAGGAGGAGTAGGCCGAGCTTTCTTT. It specifies CASSFDDTGGVGRAFF.

This chain joins TRBV4-2 and TRBJ1-3; D not certain. Germline CDR1 LGHNA, CDR2 YNFKEQ. The CDR3 has 15 residues. Trimming removed 0 bases from V and 4 bases from J, with 10 bases in between. CDR3 coding DNA: TGTGCCAGCAGCCAAGATTCCCCAGCGGGAAACACCATATATTTT. Its translation: CASSQDSPAGNTIYF.

The chain employs TRBV20-1 and TRBJ2-7; 7 bases align to TRBD1. This CDR3 contains 14 residues. V was pared by 3 bases and J by 4 bases, with 9 bases of the junction left unmatched. In germline, CDR1 is DFQATT, CDR2 SNEGSKA (reference sequence). Here the CDR3 DNA reads TGCAGTGCTAGTCGTGCCACAGGGGCTTACGAGCAGTACTTC. Protein: CSASRATGAYEQYF.

The rearrangement uses TRBV4-2 and TRBJ1-1, with TRBD1 as a possible D gene (6 bases). Germline V gene sequence: CDR1 LGHNA, CDR2 YNFKEQ. The CDR3 sequence is 14 residues long. V was pared by 0 bases and J by 3 bases, with 8 bases between. The chain's CDR3 is CASSQDAGDTEAFF. In DNA, the CDR3 is TGTGCCAGCAGCCAAGATGCAGGGGACACTGAAGCTTTCTTT.

The chain recombines TRBV20-1 with TRBJ2-3, with 9 bases fitting TRBD2. Germline V gene sequence: CDR1 DFQATT, CDR2 SNEGSKA (reference sequence). V gave up 0 bases and J gave up 1 base; unmatched junction bases: 11. The CDR3 extends over 18 amino acids. The CDR3 nucleotides are TGCAGTGCTAGAGACTGGCGGGGGGGCCAAGATCGCACAGATACGCAGTATTTT. Translating it yields CSARDWRGGQDRTDTQYF.

This clonotype was recorded many times. The rearrangement joins TRBV5-1 to TRBJ2-7; possibly TRBD1 for D (6 bases). V shed 5 bases and J shed 1 base, with 10 bases lying between them. The CDR3 sequence is 13 residues long. Germline lookup yields CDR1 SGHRS and CDR2 YFSETQ. Here the CDR3 DNA reads TGCGCCAGCAGAAGACAGGAATCCTACGAGCAGTACTTC. This translates into CASRRQESYEQYF.

The chain employs TRBV11-2 and TRBJ2-2, with 7 bases that match TRBD2. J was trimmed by 4 bases and V by 6 bases; bases with no gene match: 8. Germline CDR1 is SGHAT and CDR2 is FQNNGV. The CDR3 totals 15 residues. The CDR3 DNA reads TGTGCCAGCAGTTGGGGGGGAGGATTCACCGGGGAGCTGTTTTTT. It yields the protein CASSWGGGFTGELFF. The entire variable domain, with the rest obtained from reference TRBV11-2 and TRBJ2-2, is as follows: EAGVAQSPRYKIIEKRQSVAFWCNPISGHATLYWYQQILGQGPKLLIQFQNNGVVDDSQLPKDRFSAERLKGVDSTLKIQPAKLEDSAVYLCASSWGGGFTGELFFGEGSRLTVL.

V is TRBV20-1 and J is TRBJ1-2; D is possibly TRBD1 (6 bases). CDR3 size: 13 residues. The V gene lost 5 bases and the J gene lost 7 bases, with 17 bases spanning the gap. The germline V gene encodes CDR1 DFQATT and CDR2 SNEGSKA (reference sequence). DNA of the CDR3: TGCAGTGCTCCTTCAGACAGGACCCTTGGCTACACCTTC. This encodes CSAPSDRTLGYTF.

The V gene is TRBV5-1, the J gene TRBJ2-7, with D unresolved. Trimming removed 1 base from V and 3 bases from J, with 11 bases in between. The CDR3 totals 14 residues. Germline V gene lookup returns CDR1 SGHRS and CDR2 YFSETQ. DNA for the CDR3: TGCGCCAGCAGCTTGACGCCTAGTTACTACGAGCAGTACTTC. Encoded protein: CASSLTPSYYEQYF. Together with reference TRBV5-1 and TRBJ2-7, the CDR3 gives the full variable domain: KAGVTQTPRYLIKTRGQQVTLSCSPISGHRSVSWYQQTPGQGLQFLFEYFSETQRNKGNFPGRFSGRQFSNSRSEMNVSTLELGDSALYLCASSLTPSYYEQYFGPGTRLTVT.

The chain recombines TRBV18 with TRBJ2-3; TRBD1 agrees at 9 bases. The germline CDR1 and CDR2 sequences are KGHSH and LQKENI. CDR3 length equals 16 residues. V was clipped by 2 bases and J by 4 bases; unmatched bases: 7. The chain's CDR3 is CASSPFTGGEADTQYF. Written as DNA, the CDR3 is TGTGCCAGCTCACCATTTACAGGGGGCGAAGCAGATACGCAGTATTTT. The full variable domain, completed using reference TRBV18 and TRBJ2-3, is NAGVMQNPRHLVRRRGQEARLRCSPMKGHSHVYWYRQLPEEGLKFMVYLQKENIIDESGMPKERFSAEFPKEGPSILRIQQVVRGDSAAYFCASSPFTGGEADTQYFGPGTRLTVL.

V gene TRBV12-3 or TRBV12-4 combines with J gene TRBJ2-2, with D possibly matching TRBD1 (6 bases). The CDR3 has 17 amino acids. Trimming removed 3 bases at V and 6 bases at J, with 20 bases between. In nucleotides, the CDR3 is TGTGCCAGCAGTTTCTTGGGGACATCAGAGTCCCCCGGGGAGCTGTTTTTT. Translation: CASSFLGTSESPGELFF.

V is TRBV6-1 and J is TRBJ2-3; tentative D call: TRBD2 (6 bases). Germline lookup yields CDR1 MNHNS and CDR2 SASEGT. V was pared by 6 bases and J by 4 bases, with 17 bases between. CDR3 length: 15 residues. The CDR3 DNA reads TGTGCCAGCAGGCTCACTAGCCGGGGAGCAGATACGCAGTATTTT. Amino acids: CASRLTSRGADTQYF.

This clonotype was counted at least ten times. V gene TRBV29-1 combines with J gene TRBJ2-2; possible D gene TRBD2, 6 bases. V shed 3 bases and J shed 4 bases, with 12 bases lying between them. Germline V gives CDR1 SQVTM, CDR2 ANQGSEA. This CDR3 has 14 amino acids. CDR3: CSVDIGGVTGELFF. As DNA, the CDR3 is TGCAGCGTTGATATTGGCGGGGTCACCGGGGAGCTGTTTTTT.

In this sample, this clonotype turned up many times. The chain couples TRBV5-1 to TRBJ1-6, with D perhaps matching TRBD1 (5 bases). Trimming removed 4 bases from V and 5 bases from J, with 13 bases in between. Germline CDR1 and CDR2: SGHRS and YFSETQ. This CDR3 spans 15 amino acids. The CDR3 loop is CASSLDSPNNSPLHF. The CDR3 nucleotides are TGCGCCAGCAGCCTCGACAGCCCAAATAATTCACCCCTCCACTTT.

This clonotype has a count of ten or more. This chain uses TRBV7-9 with TRBJ1-1; D is unresolved. From germline, CDR1 is SEHNR and CDR2 FQNEAQ (reference sequence). Trimming took 3 bases from V and 3 from J, leaving 5 bases between them. CDR3 length equals 12 residues. In nucleotides, the CDR3 is TGTGCCAGCAGCTTGATGGACACTGAAGCTTTCTTT. Translating gives CASSLMDTEAFF.